This T cell receptor (beta chain) came from a study of T cells in localized non-small cell lung cancer. Whole-study results and caveats: Analysis by sequencing included only one tumor region, so heterogeneity remains possible. Tumor trailed uninvolved adjacent lung in T cell clonality, which peaked there. Longer overall survival was associated with a higher density of T cells in the blood. When the top 100 tumor clones were examined, a median roughly 62 of them also appeared in the adjacent lung, which was paired and uninvolved.

About this clone itself: Antigen: not known.

This table comes from immunoSEQ multiplex PCR, and its TCRdb copy is limited to in-frame clones, with some not included. The sample records 1,100 to 1,500 clones, 15% to 20% being singletons. The CDR3 is made up of 14 amino acids. The V end was cut by 3 bases, the J end by 2 bases, with 8 bases between. Germline CDR1 is MDHEN and CDR2 is SYDVKM. The material sequenced was lung tumor tissue, taken before any cancer treatment. The chain has TRBV28 and TRBJ1-5; unclear D gene. The TCR sequence derives from a male donor at least 60 years old with stage II squamous cell lung carcinoma. The CDR3 nucleotides are TGTGCCAGCAGTTTTAACGGGCGCAATCAGCCCCAGCATTTT. Its translation is CASSFNGRNQPQHF. Drawing the rest from reference TRBV28 and TRBJ1-5, the complete variable domain is DVKVTQSSRYLVKRTGEKVFLECVQDMDHENMFWYRQDPGLGLRLIYFSYDVKMKEKGDIPEGYSVSREKKERFSLILESASTNQTSMYLCASSFNGRNQPQHFGDGTRLSIL.